Reported below is one T cell receptor beta chain. Its antigen is still unknown. Profiled with immunoSEQ multiplex PCR; TCRdb holds only in-frame clones, not every one. The sample gives around 500,000 clones, 81% of which show up once; roughly 13% is in the top ten. The sample belongs to a study of shared clonotypes between healthy human individuals. Turning to the study itself: The study drew on two women and a few men aged 18 to 49 as donors. Regarding the study as a whole: Tissue TCR repertoires likely differ from these blood-only repertoires. Donor scarcity curtailed the genetic and exposure-history diversity represented herein. It was expected that sequencing depth would affect clonotype sharing among donors.

The CDR3 is 15 amino acids. The germline gives CDR1 SGHDT, CDR2 YYEEEE. J gave up 3 bases and V 4 bases, and 4 bases lay outside the gene matches. This chain links TRBV5-6 with TRBJ2-3; TRBD1 matches at 11 bases. Specimen: PBMCs. The sequence derives from a woman aged 40 to 50 in good health. Some clones in this sample may be carry-over from other donors' samples. The CDR3 sequence: CASSRTGGGTDTQYF. CDR3 sequence (DNA): TGTGCCAGCAGCCGGACAGGGGGCGGGACAGATACGCAGTATTTT.